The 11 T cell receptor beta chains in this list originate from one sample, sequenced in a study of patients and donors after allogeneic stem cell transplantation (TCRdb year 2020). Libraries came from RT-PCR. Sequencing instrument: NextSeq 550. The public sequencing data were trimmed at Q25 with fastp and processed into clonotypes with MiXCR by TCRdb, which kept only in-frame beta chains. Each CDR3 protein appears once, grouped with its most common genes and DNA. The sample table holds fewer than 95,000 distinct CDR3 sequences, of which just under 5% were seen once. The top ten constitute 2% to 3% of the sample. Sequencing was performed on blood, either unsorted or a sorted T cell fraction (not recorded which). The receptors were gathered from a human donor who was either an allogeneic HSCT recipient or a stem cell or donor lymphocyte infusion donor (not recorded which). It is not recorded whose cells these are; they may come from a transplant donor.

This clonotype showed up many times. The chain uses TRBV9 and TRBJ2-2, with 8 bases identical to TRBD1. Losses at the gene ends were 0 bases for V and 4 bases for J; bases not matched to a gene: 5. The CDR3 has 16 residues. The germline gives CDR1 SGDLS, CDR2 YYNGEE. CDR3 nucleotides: TGTGCCAGCAGCGTAGGTGGGACAGGAGGCACCGGGGAGCTGTTTTTT. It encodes CASSVGGTGGTGELFF.

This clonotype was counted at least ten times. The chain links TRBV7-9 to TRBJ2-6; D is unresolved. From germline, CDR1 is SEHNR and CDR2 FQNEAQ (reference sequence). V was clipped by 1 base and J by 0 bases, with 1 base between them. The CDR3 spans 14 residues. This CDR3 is CASSLDSGANVLTF. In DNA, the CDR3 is TGTGCCAGCAGCTTAGACTCTGGGGCCAACGTCCTGACTTTC.

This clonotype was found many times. CDR3 sequence (DNA): TGCGCCAGCAGGGCGAGAGCTAACACCGGGGAGCTGTTTTTT. Translation gives CASRARANTGELFF. The rearrangement uses TRBV10-2 and TRBJ2-2; D is ambiguous. V lost 6 bases, J lost 2 bases, and 10 bases lay in between. The CDR3 covers 14 residues. Germline values: CDR1 WSHSY, CDR2 SAAADI.

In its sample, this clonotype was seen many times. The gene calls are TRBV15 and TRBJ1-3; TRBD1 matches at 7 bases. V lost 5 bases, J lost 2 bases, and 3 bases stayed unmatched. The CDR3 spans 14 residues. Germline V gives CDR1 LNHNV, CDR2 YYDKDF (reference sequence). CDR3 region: CATSPRGAGNTIYF. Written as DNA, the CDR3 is TGTGCCACCAGCCCCAGGGGGGCTGGAAACACCATATATTTT.

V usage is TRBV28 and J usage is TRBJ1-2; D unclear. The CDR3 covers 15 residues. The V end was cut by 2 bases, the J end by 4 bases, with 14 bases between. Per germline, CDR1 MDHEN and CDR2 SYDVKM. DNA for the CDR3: TGTGCCAGCAGTTTAGGTTTGATCCGGGGCTATGGCTACACCTTC. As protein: CASSLGLIRGYGYTF.

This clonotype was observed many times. CDR3 region: CAISDVGSMNTEAFF. The CDR3 nucleotides are TGTGCCATCAGTGACGTGGGGTCGATGAACACTGAAGCTTTCTTT. The chain links TRBV10-3 to TRBJ1-1; D remains ambiguous. The CDR3 consists of 15 residues. CDR1 is ENHRY and CDR2 is SYGVKD in the germline V gene. Trimming took 3 bases from V and 0 from J, leaving 11 bases between them.

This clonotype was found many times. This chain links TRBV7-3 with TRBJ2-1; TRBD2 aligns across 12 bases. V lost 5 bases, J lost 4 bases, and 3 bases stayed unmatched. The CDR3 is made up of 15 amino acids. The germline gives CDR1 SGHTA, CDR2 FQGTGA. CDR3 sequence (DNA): TGTGCCAGCAGCACGGGACTAGCGGGTTACAATGAGCAGTTCTTC. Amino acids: CASSTGLAGYNEQFF. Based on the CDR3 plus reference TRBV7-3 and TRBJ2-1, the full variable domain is GAGVSQTPSNKVTEKGKYVELRCDPISGHTALYWYRQSLGQGPEFLIYFQGTGAADDSGLPNDRFFAVRPEGSVSTLKIQRTERGDSAVYLCASSTGLAGYNEQFFGPGTRLTVL.

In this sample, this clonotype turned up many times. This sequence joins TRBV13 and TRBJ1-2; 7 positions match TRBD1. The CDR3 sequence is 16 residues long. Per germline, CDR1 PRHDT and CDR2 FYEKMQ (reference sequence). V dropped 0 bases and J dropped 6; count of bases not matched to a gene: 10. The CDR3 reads CASSLGVGTAGHGYTF. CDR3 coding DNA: TGTGCCAGCAGCTTAGGGGTGGGGACAGCAGGCCATGGCTACACCTTC.

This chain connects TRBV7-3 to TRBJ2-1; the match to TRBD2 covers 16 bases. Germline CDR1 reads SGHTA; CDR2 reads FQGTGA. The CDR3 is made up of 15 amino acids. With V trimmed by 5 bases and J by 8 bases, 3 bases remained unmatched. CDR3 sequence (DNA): TGTGCCAGCAGCCAGGGACTAGCGGGGGGGGATGAGCAGTTCTTC. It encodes CASSQGLAGGDEQFF.

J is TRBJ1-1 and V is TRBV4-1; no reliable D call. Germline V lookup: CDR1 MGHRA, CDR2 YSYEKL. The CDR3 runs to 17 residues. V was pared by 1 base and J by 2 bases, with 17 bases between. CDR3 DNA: TGCGCCAGCAGCCAAGGACCGGAACGCAAGATAAACACTGAAGCTTTCTTT. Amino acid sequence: CASSQGPERKINTEAFF.

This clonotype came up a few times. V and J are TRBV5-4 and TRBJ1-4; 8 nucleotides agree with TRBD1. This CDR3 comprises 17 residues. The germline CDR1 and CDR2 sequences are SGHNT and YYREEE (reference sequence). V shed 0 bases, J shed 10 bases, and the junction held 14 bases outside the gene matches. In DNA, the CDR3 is TGTGCCAGCAGCTTGGAGGCAGGGGGCTCTGGAAGTGGAAAACTGTTTTTT. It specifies CASSLEAGGSGSGKLFF.